This TCR beta chain was found in a study of cytomegalovirus exposure and HLA in healthy donors. Notes on the study in general: In a later analysis, across HLA loci, associated TCR counts were highest for DRB1, lowest for HLA-C. Reported results showed that the classifier diagnosed cytomegalovirus status with high specificity and sensitivity. In an earlier analysis, productive rearrangement rates for most beta V segments clustered near 87% or 30%.

A multiplex PCR was run with 60 Vbeta primers and 13 Jbeta primers. Repertoires were generated with immunoSEQ multiplex PCR, while TCRdb's copy carries only in-frame clones and drops some. Counted here are about 26,000 clones, under 70% occurring once; the ten biggest clones make up roughly 4%. This CDR3 is built from 14 residues. Trimming cost V 6 bases and J 0 bases, with 9 bases left between them. Germline CDR1 is SGHTA and CDR2 is FQGNSA. Comment on this clone: Its target is not known.

The chain has TRBV7-2 and TRBJ1-3, with no clear D. The sequence came from a woman in her forties or fifties in good health and CMV-seronegative. Input material: PBMCs. The CDR3 sequence: CASRQSYSGNTIYF. The CDR3 coding sequence is TGTGCCAGCAGACAGAGTTACTCTGGAAACACCATATATTTT.